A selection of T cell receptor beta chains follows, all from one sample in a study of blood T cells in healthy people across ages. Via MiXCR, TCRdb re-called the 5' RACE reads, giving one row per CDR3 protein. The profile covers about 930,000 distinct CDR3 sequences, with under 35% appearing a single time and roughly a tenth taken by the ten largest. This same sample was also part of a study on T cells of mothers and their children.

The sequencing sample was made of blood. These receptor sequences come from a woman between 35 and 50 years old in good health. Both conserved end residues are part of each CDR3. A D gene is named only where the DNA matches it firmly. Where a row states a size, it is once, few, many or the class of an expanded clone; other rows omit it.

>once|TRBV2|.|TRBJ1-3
TGTGCCAGCAGTGAAGGGCAGCTCGGAAACACCATATATTTT
CASSEGQLGNTIYF
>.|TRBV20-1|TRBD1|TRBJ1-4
TGCAGTGCTAGATGGGGGACAGGGTCTGAAAAACTGTTTTTT
CSARWGTGSEKLFF
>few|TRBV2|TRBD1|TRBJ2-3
TGTGCCAGCAACAGGGGAGCTAGCACAGATACGCAGTATTTT
CASNRGASTDTQYF
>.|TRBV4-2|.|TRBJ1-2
TGTGCCAGCAGCCATTCCCAAACAGCTAACTATGGCTACACCTTC
CASSHSQTANYGYTF
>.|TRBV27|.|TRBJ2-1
TGTGCCAGCAGTTGGGGGAAAAACAATGAGCAGTTCTTC
CASSWGKNNEQFF
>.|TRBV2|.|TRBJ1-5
TGTGCCAGCAGGCAGAACAGCGACAATCAGCCCCAGCATTTT
CASRQNSDNQPQHF
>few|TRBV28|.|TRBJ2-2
TGTGCCAGCAGAGAGGGAGTGCGCACCGGGGAGCTGTTTTTT
CASREGVRTGELFF
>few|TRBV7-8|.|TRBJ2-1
TGTGCCAGCAGCTTGGCGGGGCTAGCGAGGGAGCAGTTCTTC
CASSLAGLAREQFF
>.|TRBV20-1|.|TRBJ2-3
TGCAGTGCTCAAAGCGGGACACGGAGCACAGATACGCAGTATTTT
CSAQSGTRSTDTQYF
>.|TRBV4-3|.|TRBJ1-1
TGCGCCAGCAGCCGGACACAGGGGAACACTGAAGCTTTCTTT
CASSRTQGNTEAFF
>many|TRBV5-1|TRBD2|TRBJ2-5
TGCGCCAGTAACCCGATCTTGGCGGGGGGAGAGACCCAGTACTTC
CASNPILAGGETQYF
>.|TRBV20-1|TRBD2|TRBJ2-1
TGCAGTGCTAGTCCCAGCGGGAGCAGGAATGAGCAGTTCTTC
CSASPSGSRNEQFF
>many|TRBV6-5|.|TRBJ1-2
TGTGCCAGCAGTCCGACTTCCAGGAGCTATGGCTACACCTTC
CASSPTSRSYGYTF
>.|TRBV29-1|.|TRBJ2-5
TGCAGCGTTGAAGATTGGCGGGGCGCAAGGGAGACCGAGTACTTC
CSVEDWRGARETEYF
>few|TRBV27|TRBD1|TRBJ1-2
TGTGCCAGCAGTCCCGGACAGGGTCGTTTCTATGGCTACACCTTC
CASSPGQGRFYGYTF
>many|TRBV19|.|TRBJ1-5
TGTGCCAGTAGTAACGTCTATAGCAATCAGCCCCAGCATTTT
CASSNVYSNQPQHF
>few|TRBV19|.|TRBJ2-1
TGTGCCAGTAGTACAACTGCCTCTAATGAGCAGTTCTTC
CASSTTASNEQFF
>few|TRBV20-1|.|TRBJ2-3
TGCAGTGCAGTCCCGTTGATCGCGGGGCTCCTTCGGGATACGCAGTATTTT
CSAVPLIAGLLRDTQYF
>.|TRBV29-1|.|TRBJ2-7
TGCAGCGTTGAAGTAGGGGATAGTAAGCAGTACTTC
CSVEVGDSKQYF
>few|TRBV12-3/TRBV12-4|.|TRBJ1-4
TGTGCCAGCAGTTTAGAGGAGTGGATACCCGAAAAACTGTTTTTT
CASSLEEWIPEKLFF
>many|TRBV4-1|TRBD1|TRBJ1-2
TGCGCCAGCAGCCAAGCCGGGACAGGATCTAACTATGGCTACACCTTC
CASSQAGTGSNYGYTF
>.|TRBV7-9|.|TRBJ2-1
TGTGCCAGCAGCTTAGATCTCGCGGGACCGAACTACAATGAGCAGTTCTTC
CASSLDLAGPNYNEQFF
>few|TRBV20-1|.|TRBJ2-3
TGCAGTGCTAGTGAGGTGGCCCAAAGCACAGATACGCAGTATTTT
CSASEVAQSTDTQYF
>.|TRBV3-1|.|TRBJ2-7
TGTGCCAGCAGCCAAGTTTCGGGGCCTTACGAGCAGTACTTC
CASSQVSGPYEQYF
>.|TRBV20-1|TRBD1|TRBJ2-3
TGCAGTGGTGGACAGGAACGTCGCGCAGATACGCAGTATTTT
CSGGQERRADTQYF
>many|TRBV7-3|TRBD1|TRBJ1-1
TGTGCCAGCAGCTCCGGACAGGGGAATTTTGCTGAAGCTTTCTTT
CASSSGQGNFAEAFF
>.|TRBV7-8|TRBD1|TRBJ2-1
TGTGCCAGCAGCCCCGGGACAGGTGGCGGGTTGGATGAGCAGTTCTTC
CASSPGTGGGLDEQFF
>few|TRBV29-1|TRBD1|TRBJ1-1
TGCAGCGTCAAGCCGACAGGGGGCACTGAAGCTTTCTTT
CSVKPTGGTEAFF
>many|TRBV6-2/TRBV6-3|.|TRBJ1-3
TGTGCCAGCAGAGAGACAGTCGACTCTGGAAACACCATATATTTT
CASRETVDSGNTIYF
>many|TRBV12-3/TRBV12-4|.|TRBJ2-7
TGTGCCAGCACCAAACGGGAGAGCTCCTACGAGCAGTACTTC
CASTKRESSYEQYF
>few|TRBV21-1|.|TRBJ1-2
TGTGCCAGCCCTACCAAACAGGTTAACTATGGCTACACCTTC
CASPTKQVNYGYTF
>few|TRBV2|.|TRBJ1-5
TGTGCCAGCAGTGGTCTAGTGGGGGCTGGTCAGCCCCAGCATTTT
CASSGLVGAGQPQHF
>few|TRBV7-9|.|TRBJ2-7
TGTGCCAGCAGCCCGGACAATGGGGAGCAGTACTTC
CASSPDNGEQYF
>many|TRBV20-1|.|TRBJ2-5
TGCAGTGCTGTCAGGGGCACGGAGACCCAGTACTTC
CSAVRGTETQYF
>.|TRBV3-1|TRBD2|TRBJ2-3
TGTGCCAGCAGCCAAGACCTCCTAGCGGGGGGACCCACAGATACGCAGTATTTT
CASSQDLLAGGPTDTQYF
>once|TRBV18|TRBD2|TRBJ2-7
TGTACTAGCTCACGTTTAGCGGGGGGCGCCTACGAGCAGTACTTC
CTSSRLAGGAYEQYF
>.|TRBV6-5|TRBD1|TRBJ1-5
TGTGCCAGCGCGCCGGACAGGGGATGTCAGCCCCAGCATTTT
CASAPDRGCQPQHF
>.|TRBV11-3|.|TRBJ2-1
TGTGCCAGCAGCTTATATGGGGATTACAATGAGCAGTTCTTC
CASSLYGDYNEQFF
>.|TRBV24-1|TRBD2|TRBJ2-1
TGTGCCACCAGTGATATAAGCGGGGTGGATGAGCAGTTCTTC
CATSDISGVDEQFF
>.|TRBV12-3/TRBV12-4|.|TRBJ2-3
TGTGCCAGCAGGGGGGGGCCATCGGATACGCAGTATTTT
CASRGGPSDTQYF
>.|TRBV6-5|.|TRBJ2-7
TGTGCCTGCAGCCCGGGGCCCTTAAGCTCCTACGAGCAGTACTTC
CACSPGPLSSYEQYF
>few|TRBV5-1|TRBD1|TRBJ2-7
TGCGCCAGCAGCTTGCGTCCACAGGGGGCGTCGTACGAGCAGTACTTC
CASSLRPQGASYEQYF
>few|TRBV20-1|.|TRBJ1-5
TGCAGTGCGAGGGCCATAAGCAATCAGCCCCAGCATTTT
CSARAISNQPQHF
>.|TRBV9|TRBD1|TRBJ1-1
TGTGCCAGCAGCGTAGGATGGACAGGGGATAACACTGAAGCTTTCTTT
CASSVGWTGDNTEAFF
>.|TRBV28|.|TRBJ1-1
TGTGCCAGCAGCTTAAGGGCGAGGGGCACTGAAGCTTTCTTT
CASSLRARGTEAFF
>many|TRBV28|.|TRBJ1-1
TGTGCCAGCAGGGGCGGACAGAAGAACACTGAAGCTTTCTTT
CASRGGQKNTEAFF
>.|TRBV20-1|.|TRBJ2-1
TGCAGTGCGCCCAGACGGACAGAGCAGTTCTTC
CSAPRRTEQFF
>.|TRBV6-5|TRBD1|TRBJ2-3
TGTGCCAGCAGTTACCAAAAGACAGGGGGGGGCACAGATACGCAGTATTTT
CASSYQKTGGGTDTQYF
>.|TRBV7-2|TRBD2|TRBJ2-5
TGTGCCAGCCCTGAAGGACTAGCGGGGGGAGAGGAAGAGACCCAGTACTTC
CASPEGLAGGEEETQYF